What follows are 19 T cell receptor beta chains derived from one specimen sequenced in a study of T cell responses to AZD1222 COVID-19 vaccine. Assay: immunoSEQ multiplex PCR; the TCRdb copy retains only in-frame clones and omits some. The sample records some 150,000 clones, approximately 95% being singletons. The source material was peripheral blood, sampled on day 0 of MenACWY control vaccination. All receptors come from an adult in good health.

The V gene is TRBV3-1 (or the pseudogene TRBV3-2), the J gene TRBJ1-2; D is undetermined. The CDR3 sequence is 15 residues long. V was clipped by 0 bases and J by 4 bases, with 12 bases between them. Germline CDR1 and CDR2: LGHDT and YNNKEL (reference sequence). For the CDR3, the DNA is TGTGCCAGCAGCCAAGATCGGGCAGTTGGCTATGGCTACACCTTC. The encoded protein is CASSQDRAVGYGYTF.

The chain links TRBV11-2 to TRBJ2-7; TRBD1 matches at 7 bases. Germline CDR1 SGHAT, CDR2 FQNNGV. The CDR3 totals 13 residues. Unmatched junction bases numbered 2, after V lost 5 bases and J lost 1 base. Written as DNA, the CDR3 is TGTGCCAGCAGCCCGGGACAGTCCTACGAGCAGTACTTC. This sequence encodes CASSPGQSYEQYF.

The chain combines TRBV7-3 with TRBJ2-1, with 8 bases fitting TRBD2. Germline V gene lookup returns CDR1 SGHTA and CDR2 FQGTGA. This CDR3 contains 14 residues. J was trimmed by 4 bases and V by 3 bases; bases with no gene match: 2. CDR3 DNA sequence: TGTGCCAGCAGCTTTAGCGGGAAGTACAATGAGCAGTTCTTC. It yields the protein CASSFSGKYNEQFF.

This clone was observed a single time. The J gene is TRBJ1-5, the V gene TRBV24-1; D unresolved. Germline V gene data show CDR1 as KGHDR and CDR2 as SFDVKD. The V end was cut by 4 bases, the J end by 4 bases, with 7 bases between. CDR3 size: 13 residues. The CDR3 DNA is TGTGCCACCAGTGAACACAAGAATCAGCCCCAGCATTTT. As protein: CATSEHKNQPQHF.

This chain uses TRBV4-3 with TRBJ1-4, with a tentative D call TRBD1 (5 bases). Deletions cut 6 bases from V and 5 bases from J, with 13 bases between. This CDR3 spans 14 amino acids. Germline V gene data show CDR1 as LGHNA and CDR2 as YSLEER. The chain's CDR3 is CASRLVGGNEKLFF. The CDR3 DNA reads TGCGCCAGCAGACTTGTCGGGGGAAATGAAAAACTGTTTTTT.

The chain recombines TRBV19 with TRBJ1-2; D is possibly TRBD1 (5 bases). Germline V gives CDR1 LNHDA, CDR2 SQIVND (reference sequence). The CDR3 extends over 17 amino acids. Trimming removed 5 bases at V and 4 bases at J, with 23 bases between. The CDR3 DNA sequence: TGTGCCAGTAGTCCGCCTCTTTTGAAGGGGCTTGGCTATGGCTACACCTTC. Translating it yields CASSPPLLKGLGYGYTF.

The CDR3 spells CASSPLVALSSYNEQFF. CDR3 coding DNA: TGTGCCAGTAGTCCCCTTGTGGCGCTAAGCTCCTACAATGAGCAGTTCTTC. The V gene is TRBV19, the J gene TRBJ2-1; D uncertain. V was trimmed by 5 bases and J by 0 bases, leaving 17 bases between them. Germline V gene lookup returns CDR1 LNHDA and CDR2 SQIVND (reference sequence). The CDR3 has 17 residues.

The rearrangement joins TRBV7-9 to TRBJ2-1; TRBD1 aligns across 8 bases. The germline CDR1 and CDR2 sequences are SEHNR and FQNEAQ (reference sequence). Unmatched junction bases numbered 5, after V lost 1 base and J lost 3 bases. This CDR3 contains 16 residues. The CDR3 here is CASSLVRTGNYNEQFF. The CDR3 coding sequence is TGTGCCAGCAGCTTAGTAAGGACAGGGAACTACAATGAGCAGTTCTTC.

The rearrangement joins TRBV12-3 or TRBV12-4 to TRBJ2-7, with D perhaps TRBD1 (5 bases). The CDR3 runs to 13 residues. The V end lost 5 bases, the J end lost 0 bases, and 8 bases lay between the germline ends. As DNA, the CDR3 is TGTGCCAGCAGTGTCGACAGCTCCTACGAGCAGTACTTC. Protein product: CASSVDSSYEQYF.

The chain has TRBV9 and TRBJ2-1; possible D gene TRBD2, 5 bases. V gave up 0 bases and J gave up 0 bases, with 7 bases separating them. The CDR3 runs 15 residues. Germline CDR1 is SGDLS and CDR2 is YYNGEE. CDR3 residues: CASSVGGPSYNEQFF. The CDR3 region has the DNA TGTGCCAGCAGCGTAGGCGGGCCCTCCTACAATGAGCAGTTCTTC.

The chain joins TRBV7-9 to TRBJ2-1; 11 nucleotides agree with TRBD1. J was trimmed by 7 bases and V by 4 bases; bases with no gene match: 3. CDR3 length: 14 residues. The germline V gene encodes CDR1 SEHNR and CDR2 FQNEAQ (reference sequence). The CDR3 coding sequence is TGTGCCAGCAGCTCCCGGGACAGGGGGAATGAGCAGTTCTTC. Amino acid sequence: CASSSRDRGNEQFF.

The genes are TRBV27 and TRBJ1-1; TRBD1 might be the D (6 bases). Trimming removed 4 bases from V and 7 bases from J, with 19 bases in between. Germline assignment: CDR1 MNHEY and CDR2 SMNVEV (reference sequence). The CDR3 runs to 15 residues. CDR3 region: CASSSGTVLTGEAFF. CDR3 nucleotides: TGTGCCAGCAGTTCCGGGACGGTCCTGACAGGTGAAGCTTTCTTT.

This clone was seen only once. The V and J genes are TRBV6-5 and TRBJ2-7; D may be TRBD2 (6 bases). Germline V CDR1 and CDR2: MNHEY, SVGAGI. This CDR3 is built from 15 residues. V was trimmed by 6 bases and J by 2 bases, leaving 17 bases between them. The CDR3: CASSSYGGLTYEQYF. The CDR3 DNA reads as TGTGCCAGCAGCTCATACGGGGGTCTGACCTACGAGCAGTACTTC.

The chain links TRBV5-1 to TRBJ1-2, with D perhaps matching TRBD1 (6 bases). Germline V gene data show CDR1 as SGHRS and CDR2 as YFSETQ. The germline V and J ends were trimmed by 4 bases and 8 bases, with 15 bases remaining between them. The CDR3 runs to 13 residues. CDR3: CASSLQGFGGYTF. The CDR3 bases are TGCGCCAGCAGCCTACAGGGATTTGGCGGCTACACCTTC. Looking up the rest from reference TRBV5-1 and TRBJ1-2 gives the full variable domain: KAGVTQTPRYLIKTRGQQVTLSCSPISGHRSVSWYQQTPGQGLQFLFEYFSETQRNKGNFPGRFSGRQFSNSRSEMNVSTLELGDSALYLCASSLQGFGGYTFGSGTRLTVV.

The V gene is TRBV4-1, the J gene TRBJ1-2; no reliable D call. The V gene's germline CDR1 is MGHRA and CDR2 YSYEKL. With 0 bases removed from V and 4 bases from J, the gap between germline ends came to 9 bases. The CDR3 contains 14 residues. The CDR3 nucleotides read TGCGCCAGCAGCCAAGATCGGGCCCTCTATGGCTACACCTTC. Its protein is CASSQDRALYGYTF.

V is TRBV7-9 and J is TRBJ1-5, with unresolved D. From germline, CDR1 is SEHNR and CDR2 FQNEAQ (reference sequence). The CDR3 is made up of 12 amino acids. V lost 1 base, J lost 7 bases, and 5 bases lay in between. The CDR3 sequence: CASSLVGQPQHF. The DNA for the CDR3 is TGTGCCAGCAGCTTAGTAGGACAGCCCCAGCATTTT.

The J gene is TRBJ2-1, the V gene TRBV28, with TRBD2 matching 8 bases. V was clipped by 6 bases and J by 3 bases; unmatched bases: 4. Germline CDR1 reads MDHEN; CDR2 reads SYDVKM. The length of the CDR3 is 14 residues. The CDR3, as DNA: TGTGCCAGCAGGGACCGGGGGGGCTACAATGAGCAGTTCTTC. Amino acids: CASRDRGGYNEQFF.

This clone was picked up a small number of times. The CDR3 nucleotides read TGTGCCAGCAGTTACGGTCCGGGCCCGGCGGCTTTCTTT. Encoded protein: CASSYGPGPAAFF. The chain carries TRBV6-2 or TRBV6-3 and TRBJ1-1; D unresolved. The CDR3 has 13 residues. V was trimmed by 2 bases and J by 11 bases, leaving 15 bases between them. Germline CDR1 is MNHEY and CDR2 is SVGEGT.

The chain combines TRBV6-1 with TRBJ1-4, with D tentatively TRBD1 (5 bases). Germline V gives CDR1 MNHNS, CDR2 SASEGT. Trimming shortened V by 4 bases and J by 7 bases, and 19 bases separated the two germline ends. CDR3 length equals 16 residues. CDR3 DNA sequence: TGTGCCAGCAGTGGTTCCCCCGCGGGACCGCTTGAAAAACTGTTTTTT. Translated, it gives CASSGSPAGPLEKLFF.